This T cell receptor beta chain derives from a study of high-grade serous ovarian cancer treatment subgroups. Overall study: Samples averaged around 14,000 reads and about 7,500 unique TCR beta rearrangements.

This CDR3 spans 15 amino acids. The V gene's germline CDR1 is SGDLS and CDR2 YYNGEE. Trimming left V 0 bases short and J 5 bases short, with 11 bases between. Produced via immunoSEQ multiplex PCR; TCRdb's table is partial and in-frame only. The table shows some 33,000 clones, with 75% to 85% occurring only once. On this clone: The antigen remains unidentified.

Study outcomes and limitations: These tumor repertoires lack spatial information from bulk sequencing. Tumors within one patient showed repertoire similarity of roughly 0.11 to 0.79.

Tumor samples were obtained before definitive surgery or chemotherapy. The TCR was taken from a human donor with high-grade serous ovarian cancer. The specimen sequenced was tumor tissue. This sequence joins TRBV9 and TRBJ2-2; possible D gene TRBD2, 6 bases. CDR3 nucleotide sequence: TGTGCCAGCAGCGTAGTCGGGAGTGGAACCGGGGAGCTGTTTTTT. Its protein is CASSVVGSGTGELFF. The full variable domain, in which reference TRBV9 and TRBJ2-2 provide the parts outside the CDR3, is DSGVTQTPKHLITATGQRVTLRCSPRSGDLSVYWYQQSLDQGLQFLIQYYNGEERAKGNILERFSAQQFPDLHSELNLSSLELGDSALYFCASSVVGSGTGELFFGEGSRLTVL.